What follows describes a single TCR beta chain. Libraries were prepared by immunoSEQ multiplex PCR; TCRdb keeps only in-frame clonotypes and omits some of them. The top ten clones hold under 5.5% of a sample with 60,000 or so clones, 88% of them seen once. The sample belongs to a study of blood T cell repertoires in COVID-19. In germline, CDR1 is KGHDR, CDR2 SFDVKD. Trimming stripped 5 bases from V and 5 bases from J, with 11 bases between. This CDR3 region has 14 residues. The V gene is TRBV24-1, the J gene TRBJ2-2; perhaps TRBD2 as D (5 bases). Input material: peripheral blood. This clonotype was obtained from a man aged 55 to 70 with acute or convalescent COVID-19. The CDR3 nucleotides are TGTGCCACCAGTGGCGGGCTCAGGACCGGGGAGCTGTTTTTT. Protein sequence: CATSGGLRTGELFF.